Listed below are T cell receptor beta chains from one sample, sequenced in a study of OX40 agonist ivuxolimab in advanced cancers. Here immunoSEQ multiplex PCR was the method, and the copy in TCRdb shows in-frame clones only, minus some. Here the sample spans about 58,000 clones, 79% being singletons. The sample here was CD4+ or CD8+ T cells sorted from blood, taken in a trial of the OX40 agonist ivuxolimab. These receptor sequences come from an adult with an advanced solid tumor such as melanoma, head and neck, liver or kidney cancer. The CDR3 runs from the conserved cysteine through the conserved F or W. The D gene is left open where the match is weak. The size field is filled for only some rows; it gives once, few, many or a size class.

>.|TRBV11-3|TRBJ1-1|.
CASSLGMNTEAFF
TGTGCCAGCAGCTTGGGAATGAACACTGAAGCTTTCTTT
>.|TRBV5-1|TRBJ2-1|TRBD2
CASSPGTSGGINEQFF
TGCGCCAGCAGCCCCGGGACTAGCGGGGGGATCAATGAGCAGTTCTTC
>.|TRBV10-1|TRBJ2-3|TRBD2
CASSDASGGFNTQYF
TGCGCCAGCAGTGATGCTAGCGGGGGTTTTAATACGCAGTATTTT
>.|TRBV5-4|TRBJ2-2|.
CASSFQGIGELFF
TGTGCCAGCAGCTTTCAGGGGATCGGGGAGCTGTTTTTT
>.|TRBV28|TRBJ1-5|.
CASSWILNQPQHF
TGTGCCAGCAGTTGGATTCTCAATCAGCCCCAGCATTTT
>.|TRBV6-6|TRBJ2-5|TRBD1
CASSSRTGVQETQYF
TGTGCCAGCAGTTCCAGGACAGGGGTCCAAGAGACCCAGTACTTC
>.|TRBV6-1|TRBJ2-7|TRBD1
CALQGARYEQYF
TGTGCCCTTCAGGGGGCGCGCTACGAGCAGTACTTC
>.|TRBV7-3|TRBJ2-7|TRBD1
CASSYGQGPYEQYF
TGTGCCAGCAGCTATGGACAGGGACCCTACGAGCAGTACTTC
>.|TRBV7-9|TRBJ1-2|.
CASSKRTDAYGYTF
TGTGCCAGCAGCAAACGGACAGACGCCTATGGCTACACCTTC
>few|TRBV21-1|TRBJ2-1|.
CASSKVRTSGARHYNEQFF
TGTGCCAGCAGCAAAGTTAGGACTAGCGGAGCCCGACATTACAATGAGCAGTTCTTC
>.|TRBV4-1|TRBJ2-1|TRBD2
CASSPPEGLAGFYEQFF
TGCGCCAGCAGCCCACCCGAGGGGCTAGCGGGATTCTATGAGCAGTTCTTC
>.|TRBV11-2|TRBJ2-2|.
CASSAYPGRRYGELFF
TGTGCCAGCAGCGCCTACCCAGGCAGGCGCTACGGGGAGCTGTTTTTT
>.|TRBV28|TRBJ2-2|TRBD1
CASSSPGQVPGELFF
TGTGCCAGCAGTTCCCCGGGACAGGTTCCCGGGGAGCTGTTTTTT
>once|TRBV7-9|TRBJ1-1|.
CASSLAVGPNTEAFF
TGTGCCAGCAGCTTAGCGGTGGGCCCGAACACTGAAGCTTTCTTT
>.|TRBV11-3|TRBJ1-5|TRBD1
CASSFVETGQGCNQPQHF
TGTGCCAGCAGCTTCGTTGAAACGGGACAGGGGTGCAATCAGCCCCAGCATTTT
>.|TRBV6-5|TRBJ2-7|.
CASSLTGPFSWQYF
TGTGCCAGCAGTTTAACAGGGCCGTTCTCTTGGCAGTACTTC
>.|TRBV7-9|TRBJ2-7|.
CASSQDSYEQYF
TGTGCCAGCAGCCAGGACTCTTACGAGCAGTACTTC
>.|TRBV7-9|TRBJ1-2|.
CASSSAGWDYGYTF
TGTGCCAGCAGCTCAGCCGGTTGGGATTATGGCTACACCTTC
>once|TRBV6-6|TRBJ1-2|.
CASSQQSRGDYGYTF
TGTGCCAGCAGTCAACAGTCGCGGGGGGACTATGGCTACACCTTC
>.|TRBV11-3|TRBJ1-6|.
CASSLSQDSPLHF
TGTGCCAGCAGCTTATCACAGGATTCACCCCTCCACTTT
>.|TRBV7-6|TRBJ2-5|.
CASSLAGTSWPQETQYF
TGTGCCAGCAGCTTAGCAGGGACATCCTGGCCACAAGAGACCCAGTACTTC
>.|TRBV6-6|TRBJ1-2|.
CATLEGDYGYTF
TGTGCCACCTTGGAGGGGGACTATGGCTACACCTTC
>.|TRBV7-8|TRBJ2-7|.
CASSLGQPDSYEQYF
TGTGCCAGCAGCTTAGGACAGCCTGACTCCTACGAGCAGTACTTC
>.|TRBV6-1|TRBJ1-5|.
CASSESSSNQPQHF
TGTGCCAGCAGTGAATCTAGTAGCAATCAGCCCCAGCATTTT
>once|TRBV9|TRBJ2-7|.
CASSVGPGVGIYEQYF
TGTGCCAGCAGCGTAGGGCCCGGGGTAGGGATCTACGAGCAGTACTTC